Following are 3 T cell receptor beta chains from one sample sequenced in a study of T cells expressing NK-cell markers. One entry per CDR3 protein, without DNA, is what TCRdb gives after re-calling the 5' RACE reads. This listing includes 440,000 or so distinct CDR3 sequences. Specimen: blood T cells: a sorted CD56 or NKG2C T cell subset, CD4+ or CD8+ T cells, or bulk PBMC T cells (not recorded which). These TCRs come from a woman aged 18 to 75 in good health.

CDR3: CAYTPPTTKTDTQYF. The chain employs TRBV30 and TRBJ2-3; there is no DNA to check the TCRdb D call of TRBD2. Germline assignment: CDR1 GTSNPN and CDR2 SVGIG (reference sequence). This CDR3 spans 15 amino acids.

V gene TRBV4-1 combines with J gene TRBJ1-6; TCRdb selects TRBD1, and the lack of DNA leaves this call unchecked. The V gene's germline CDR1 is MGHRA and CDR2 YSYEKL. The CDR3 spans 15 residues. This chain's CDR3 is CASSQGETDNSPLHF.

This chain connects TRBV4-3 to TRBJ2-7; the D gene TCRdb calls, TRBD1, cannot be checked with no DNA. CDR3 length: 15 residues. The germline V gene encodes CDR1 LGHNA and CDR2 YSLEER. The CDR3 protein is CASSQDGGWSYEQYF.